Here is one TCR beta chain with its context. The authors' processing: Reference gene primer amplification gave nucleated cell count estimates. The repertoire was sequenced with immunoSEQ multiplex PCR; TCRdb's copy has only in-frame clones and lacks some. That table furnishes V, J and clone size, whereas the DNA furnished D and trimming. The sample has roughly 79,000 clones; approximately 78% are singletons. V was clipped by 0 bases and J by 8 bases, with 20 bases between them. Germline-derived CDR1 and CDR2 are SGDLS and YYNGEE. This CDR3 has 16 amino acids. This entry is derived from a study of blood T cell repertoires in COVID-19. On the study more broadly: Samples came from the United States, Italy and Spain, spanning acute and convalescent COVID-19. PBMCs, B-cell-depleted T cells, or T cells were the source of the cDNA or gDNA that made up the material.

Sequencing was performed on peripheral blood. This TCR derives from a human donor in a cohort sampled during active COVID-19. The V call is TRBV9, the J call TRBJ1-2; possible D gene TRBD1, 5 bases. CDR3 sequence (DNA): TGTGCCAGCAGCGTAGAGGGGACTCCCCAGGCCCTAGGCTACACCTTC. It codes for CASSVEGTPQALGYTF.